This is a list of T cell receptor beta chains from one sample in a study of blood T cell repertoires in COVID-19. Profiling relied on immunoSEQ multiplex PCR, and the TCRdb table lists in-frame clones only, not all of them. The table includes roughly 240,000 clones, around nine tenths detected once. Sequencing used peripheral blood. The receptors were gathered from a woman aged 55-75 years who had recovered from COVID-19. CDR3s include the opening cysteine and the closing phenylalanine or tryptophan. Each record gives: V gene, D gene, J gene, clone size, CDR3 protein, CDR3 DNA. A D gene is named only where the DNA matches it firmly. Clone size is shown for a subset of rows, as once, few, many or a class of expanded clone.

V: TRBV2
D: TRBD1
J: TRBJ2-1
size: few
CDR3: CASSAQGMAYNEQFF
DNA: TGTGCCAGCAGTGCACAGGGGATGGCCTACAATGAGCAGTTCTTC

V: TRBV18
D: TRBD1
J: TRBJ2-7
size: -
CDR3: CASSPGQEVPYEQYF
DNA: TGTGCCAGCTCACCTGGACAGGAAGTGCCCTACGAGCAGTACTTC

V: TRBV5-1
D: -
J: TRBJ2-7
size: -
CDR3: CASSLGVSYEQYF
DNA: TGCGCCAGCAGCTTGGGCGTATCCTACGAGCAGTACTTC

V: TRBV5-4
D: -
J: TRBJ2-7
size: -
CDR3: CASSLGGSSYEQYF
DNA: TGTGCCAGCAGCTTAGGGGGTAGCTCCTACGAGCAGTACTTC

V: TRBV5-1
D: -
J: TRBJ2-7
size: -
CDR3: CASSLRFPQREQYF
DNA: TGCGCCAGCAGCTTACGGTTTCCCCAGAGGGAGCAGTACTTC

V: TRBV11-2
D: TRBD1
J: TRBJ1-1
size: -
CDR3: CASSFGTGSTEAFF
DNA: TGTGCCAGCAGCTTCGGGACAGGGTCGACTGAAGCTTTCTTT

V: TRBV6-4
D: -
J: TRBJ2-2
size: -
CDR3: CASSRAGVPDTGELFF
DNA: TGTGCCAGCAGCCGAGCCGGGGTCCCCGACACCGGGGAGCTGTTTTTT

V: TRBV9
D: -
J: TRBJ1-2
size: once
CDR3: CASSVVGRVGSYTF
DNA: TGTGCCAGCAGCGTAGTAGGCAGGGTTGGTAGCTACACCTTC

V: TRBV5-1
D: TRBD1
J: TRBJ1-3
size: -
CDR3: CASSLGTGGNTIYF
DNA: TGCGCCAGCAGCTTGGGGACAGGCGGAAACACCATATATTTT

V: TRBV5-1
D: TRBD1
J: TRBJ1-6
size: few
CDR3: CASSAGTVNSPLHF
DNA: TGCGCCAGCAGCGCAGGGACAGTTAATTCACCCCTCCACTTT

V: TRBV7-8
D: TRBD1
J: TRBJ2-7
size: -
CDR3: CASSLTGQVWVEQYF
DNA: TGTGCCAGCAGCTTAACGGGACAGGTGTGGGTCGAGCAGTACTTC

V: TRBV7-2
D: TRBD2
J: TRBJ2-7
size: -
CDR3: CASSLTIAGGPLYEQYF
DNA: TGTGCCAGCAGCTTAACAATAGCGGGGGGGCCTCTGTACGAGCAGTACTTC

V: TRBV15
D: TRBD2
J: TRBJ2-3
size: -
CDR3: CATGKRGGSDTQYF
DNA: TGTGCCACCGGCAAGCGGGGGGGTTCAGATACGCAGTATTTT

V: TRBV19
D: -
J: TRBJ1-5
size: -
CDR3: CASSIGGRNQPQHF
DNA: TGTGCCAGTAGTATAGGGGGCCGGAATCAGCCCCAGCATTTT

V: TRBV10-3
D: TRBD1
J: TRBJ1-5
size: -
CDR3: CAISESGGHQPQHF
DNA: TGTGCCATCAGTGAGTCAGGGGGCCATCAGCCCCAGCATTTT

V: TRBV19
D: -
J: TRBJ2-2
size: few
CDR3: CASRQTGLYTGELFF
DNA: TGTGCCAGTAGACAGACGGGACTTTACACCGGGGAGCTGTTTTTT

V: TRBV11-3
D: -
J: TRBJ2-7
size: once
CDR3: CASSLGAGEQYF
DNA: TGTGCCAGCAGCTTAGGGGCGGGCGAGCAGTACTTC

V: TRBV7-8
D: TRBD2
J: TRBJ2-5
size: -
CDR3: CASRLRTSGGPGETQYF
DNA: TGTGCCAGCAGGCTACGAACTAGCGGGGGTCCGGGAGAGACCCAGTACTTC

V: TRBV19
D: -
J: TRBJ1-6
size: -
CDR3: CASSAGGGYNSPLHF
DNA: TGTGCCAGTAGTGCCGGCGGGGGTTATAATTCACCCCTCCACTTT

V: TRBV5-8
D: -
J: TRBJ2-5
size: -
CDR3: CASNLVGEETQYF
DNA: TGTGCCAGCAACTTGGTCGGGGAAGAGACCCAGTACTTC

V: TRBV10-3
D: TRBD1
J: TRBJ1-2
size: -
CDR3: CAIRDYGQGDGYTF
DNA: TGTGCCATCAGGGACTATGGACAGGGGGATGGCTACACCTTC

V: TRBV7-9
D: -
J: TRBJ2-7
size: -
CDR3: CASSSISYEQYF
DNA: TGTGCCAGCAGCTCTATTTCCTACGAGCAGTACTTC

V: TRBV5-1
D: TRBD1
J: TRBJ1-6
size: -
CDR3: CASSLAGGQYNSPLHF
DNA: TGCGCCAGCAGCTTGGCCGGGGGACAGTATAATTCACCCCTCCACTTT

V: TRBV15
D: -
J: TRBJ2-7
size: -
CDR3: CATSRTGYEQYF
DNA: TGTGCCACCAGCCGGACGGGGTACGAGCAGTACTTC

V: TRBV27
D: TRBD1
J: TRBJ2-4
size: -
CDR3: CASSRQGSGIQYF
DNA: TGTGCCAGCAGTAGACAGGGGTCCGGCATTCAGTACTTC

V: TRBV2
D: TRBD2
J: TRBJ2-5
size: -
CDR3: CASQRAGGEETQYF
DNA: TGTGCCTCCCAGAGGGCGGGGGGGGAAGAGACCCAGTACTTC

V: TRBV6-6
D: TRBD1
J: TRBJ1-5
size: -
CDR3: CASSYQGADQPQHF
DNA: TGTGCCAGCAGTTATCAGGGGGCGGATCAGCCCCAGCATTTT